A single sample gave rise to the 27 T cell receptor beta chains below, sequenced in a study of beta chain features in type 1 diabetes (dated by TCRdb to the late 2010s). Library preparation was by the immunoSEQ multiplex PCR assay. All of the isolated RNA was reverse transcribed with the High Capacity cDNA Reverse Transcription Kit, so expressed TCRB transcripts were sequenced. TCRdb mirrors the immuneACCESS table, restricted to in-frame sequences. Some clones are absent from its copies; in checked studies, under half trace to an unresolved V gene, and the reason for the others is unknown. The sample yields around 430,000 clones; 30% were counted once. The top ten clonotypes cover around 0.065% of the sample. What was sequenced was naive CD4+ T cells from blood. Read against the paper, the sample's cell subset or site label means: true naive CD4+ T cells. The receptors derive from a man aged 18 to 29 in good health.

The V and J genes are TRBV30 and TRBJ1-5; tentative D call: TRBD1 (5 bases). CDR3 size: 13 residues. Germline values: CDR1 GTSNPN, CDR2 SVGIG (reference sequence). V lost 7 bases and J 2 bases, leaving 12 bases between the germline ends. The chain's CDR3 is CASGDRGNQPQHF. DNA of the CDR3: TGTGCCTCGGGGGATCGGGGCAATCAGCCCCAGCATTTT. Drawing the rest from reference TRBV30 and TRBJ1-5, the complete variable domain is SQTIHQWPATLVQPVGSPLSLECTVEGTSNPNLYWYRQAAGRGLQLLFYSVGIGQISSEVPQNLSASRPQDRQFILSSKKLLLSDSGFYLCASGDRGNQPQHFGDGTRLSIL.

This clone occurred a few times. The CDR3 is CASSLSTDYNEQFF. The CDR3 DNA reads as TGTGCCAGCAGCTTATCCACGGACTACAATGAGCAGTTCTTC. This rearrangement joins TRBV7-9 to TRBJ2-1; D not resolved. Germline CDR1 reads SEHNR; CDR2 reads FQNEAQ (reference sequence). This CDR3 contains 14 residues. V gave up 2 bases and J gave up 3 bases, with 8 bases separating them.

The genes are TRBV30 and TRBJ1-1; D is unclear. Trimming took off 0 bases at V and 3 bases at J, with 11 bases between the two ends. The CDR3 has 14 residues. Germline V CDR1 and CDR2: GTSNPN, SVGIG (reference sequence). CDR3: CAWSVMGFDTEAFF. The CDR3 DNA reads as TGTGCCTGGAGTGTAATGGGATTCGACACTGAAGCTTTCTTT.

The chain has TRBV15 and TRBJ2-3; D is perhaps TRBD2 (6 bases). Germline loops: CDR1 LNHNV, CDR2 YYDKDF (reference sequence). Trimming shortened V by 1 base and J by 1 base, and 24 bases separated the two germline ends. The CDR3 contains 20 residues. Here the CDR3 reads CATSRGGPLPGRSGTDTQYF. In DNA form, the CDR3 reads TGTGCCACCAGCAGAGGAGGACCCTTACCCGGGAGATCGGGCACAGATACGCAGTATTTT.

This clone has only a few counts. The rearrangement uses TRBV5-6 and TRBJ2-3; 9 nucleotides align to TRBD2. The CDR3 is 15 amino acids. V shed 3 bases, J shed 4 bases, and the junction held 6 bases outside the gene matches. Germline V CDR1 and CDR2: SGHDT, YYEEEE. In DNA form, the CDR3 reads TGTGCCAGCAGCTGGGTAGCGGGAGCATCAGATACGCAGTATTTT. Protein: CASSWVAGASDTQYF.

For this clone: The sample holds other DNA sequences that translate to the same CDR3. The J gene is TRBJ2-1, the V gene TRBV18; D not certain. Germline V lookup: CDR1 KGHSH, CDR2 LQKENI. The CDR3 has 12 residues. Trimming removed 0 bases at V and 8 bases at J, with 5 bases between. CDR3 DNA: TGTGCCAGCTCACCACCGGGTTATGAGCAGTTCTTC. Translation: CASSPPGYEQFF.

The sample holds a few counts of this clone. The same CDR3 also results from other DNA sequences found in this sample. The V call is TRBV9, the J call TRBJ2-4; D remains ambiguous. This CDR3 has 14 residues. V dropped 0 bases and J dropped 0 bases, with 4 bases sitting between them. From germline, CDR1 is SGDLS and CDR2 YYNGEE. The CDR3 nucleotides read TGTGCCAGCAGCGTAGGGGGAGCCAAAAACATTCAGTACTTC. This translates into CASSVGGAKNIQYF.

This clone turned up a few times. This sequence joins TRBV5-1 and TRBJ1-1; D may be TRBD1 (5 bases). The CDR3 is 13 amino acids. Germline V gene lookup returns CDR1 SGHRS and CDR2 YFSETQ. V lost 5 bases, J lost 9 bases, and 17 bases lay in between. CDR3 nucleotide sequence: TGCGCCAGCAGGGGAATGGGGACGGAGAAAGCTTTCTTT. Translation gives CASRGMGTEKAFF.

Points on this clone: The sample holds other DNA sequences that translate to the same CDR3. The chain is built from TRBV5-6 and TRBJ2-7; D is uncertain. Germline V gene lookup returns CDR1 SGHDT and CDR2 YYEEEE. Trimming removed 0 bases from V and 3 bases from J, with 4 bases in between. The CDR3 covers 12 residues. The CDR3 bases are TGTGCCAGCAGCTTGGGATTCTACGAGCAGTACTTC. Its translation is CASSLGFYEQYF. Based on the CDR3 plus reference TRBV5-6 and TRBJ2-7, the full variable domain is DAGVTQSPTHLIKTRGQQVTLRCSPKSGHDTVSWYQQALGQGPQFIFQYYEEEERQRGNFPDRFSGHQFPNYSSELNVNALLLGDSALYLCASSLGFYEQYFGPGTRLTVT.

The chain links TRBV15 to TRBJ2-7; 9 bases fit TRBD2. The CDR3 is 13 residues long. Germline V gene sequence: CDR1 LNHNV, CDR2 YYDKDF (reference sequence). J gave up 3 bases and V 9 bases, and 6 bases lay outside the gene matches. The CDR3 nucleotides read TGTGCCACTAGAGAGCGGGAGGTCTACGAGCAGTACTTC. Its protein is CATREREVYEQYF.

This clone has a handful of counts. This chain uses TRBV7-9 with TRBJ1-5, with 8 bases fitting TRBD1. Trimming cost V 5 bases and J 4 bases; bases outside gene matches: 4. In germline, CDR1 is SEHNR, CDR2 FQNEAQ (reference sequence). There are 14 residues in the CDR3. CDR3 protein: CASSDTGGNQPQHF. The CDR3 nucleotides are TGTGCCAGCAGCGATACAGGGGGGAATCAGCCCCAGCATTTT.

CDR3 nucleotides: TGTGCCAGCAGCGTAGATCCAAAGGGTGGCTACACCTTC. Translating it yields CASSVDPKGGYTF. V gene TRBV9 combines with J gene TRBJ1-2; D is uncertain. Trimming cost V 0 bases and J 7 bases, with 10 bases left between them. From germline, CDR1 is SGDLS and CDR2 YYNGEE. The CDR3 length is 13 residues.

This chain uses TRBV5-1 with TRBJ2-1, with TRBD2 identical over 7 bases. The CDR3 contains 14 residues. In germline, CDR1 is SGHRS, CDR2 YFSETQ. Germline trimming cut 1 base from V and 6 bases from J; bases unmatched to any gene: 4. The CDR3 here is CASSLRTRSNEQFF. The CDR3 DNA sequence: TGCGCCAGCAGCTTGAGGACTAGGAGCAATGAGCAGTTCTTC.

The genes are TRBV12-5 and TRBJ1-4, with no clear D. CDR3 size: 13 residues. Germline lookup yields CDR1 LGHNT and CDR2 FRNRAP. V was trimmed by 1 base and J by 9 bases, leaving 9 bases between them. CDR3: CASGLDGEKKLFF. CDR3 sequence (DNA): TGTGCTAGTGGTTTGGACGGGGAGAAAAAACTGTTTTTT.

V usage is TRBV30 and J usage is TRBJ2-1; D is undetermined. This CDR3 contains 11 residues. Trimming shortened V by 4 bases and J by 10 bases, and 11 bases separated the two germline ends. Germline loops: CDR1 GTSNPN, CDR2 SVGIG (reference sequence). CDR3 DNA: TGTGCCTGGAACCGTTGGAGCGAGCAGTTCTTC. It specifies CAWNRWSEQFF.

This rearrangement joins TRBV5-1 to TRBJ2-2; D is unclear. Germline V gives CDR1 SGHRS, CDR2 YFSETQ. V shed 4 bases and J shed 7 bases, with 8 bases lying between them. The CDR3 totals 12 residues. CDR3 nucleotides: TGCGCCAGCAGCCTAGATGGCGGGGAGCTGTTTTTT. As protein: CASSLDGGELFF.

Only a few counts were recorded for this clone. The chain carries TRBV11-3 and TRBJ2-5; 12 bases agree with TRBD2. Germline CDR1 and CDR2: SGHNT and YENEEA. J gave up 2 bases and V 5 bases, and 6 bases lay outside the gene matches. The CDR3 extends over 16 amino acids. The CDR3 DNA reads TGTGCCAGCAGCCCTGGGACTAGCGGGTTTCAAGAGACCCAGTACTTC. Protein: CASSPGTSGFQETQYF.

This clone has just a few counts. Other DNA sequences in the same sample also yield this CDR3. CDR3 region: CASSLDPGSYEQYF. The CDR3, as DNA: TGCGCCAGCAGCTTGGACCCAGGTTCCTACGAGCAGTACTTC. The V and J genes are TRBV5-1 and TRBJ2-7, with D hard to call. Trimming pared 0 bases from V and 1 base from J, leaving 8 bases between. The CDR3 has 14 amino acids. The germline CDR1 and CDR2 sequences are SGHRS and YFSETQ. The variable domain in full, completed from reference TRBV5-1 and TRBJ2-7, reads KAGVTQTPRYLIKTRGQQVTLSCSPISGHRSVSWYQQTPGQGLQFLFEYFSETQRNKGNFPGRFSGRQFSNSRSEMNVSTLELGDSALYLCASSLDPGSYEQYFGPGTRLTVT.

This clone was picked up a small number of times. V gene TRBV7-8 combines with J gene TRBJ2-1; D not certain. V dropped 5 bases and J dropped 4 bases, with 3 bases sitting between them. Germline V gives CDR1 SGHVS, CDR2 FQNEAQ. CDR3 length: 11 residues. CDR3 DNA: TGTGCCAGCAGCATATACAATGAGCAGTTCTTC. Its translation: CASSIYNEQFF.

The V gene is TRBV4-3, the J gene TRBJ2-1; 10 bases are a match to TRBD2. Germline V lookup: CDR1 LGHNA, CDR2 YSLEER. The ends lost 1 base at V and 7 bases at J; junction bases unmatched: 10. The CDR3 sequence is 17 residues long. The CDR3 nucleotides read TGCGCCAGCAGCCAAGCGGGGGCTAGCGGGAGAGGGAATGAGCAGTTCTTC. Its protein product is CASSQAGASGRGNEQFF.

The chain combines TRBV5-6 with TRBJ2-4, with D maybe TRBD1 (5 bases). Between the trimmed V and J ends, which lost 2 bases and 8 bases, there was a span of 11 bases. The CDR3 spans 13 residues. CDR1 and CDR2 from the germline V gene are SGHDT and YYEEEE. The CDR3 region has the DNA TGTGCCAGCAGCTTAGCAGGGATTGACATTCAGTACTTC. Encoded protein: CASSLAGIDIQYF.

V and J are TRBV29-1 and TRBJ2-1, with 7 bases identical to TRBD2. V trimming: 4 bases; J trimming: 5 bases; junction bases outside the gene matches: 2. The germline V gene has CDR1 SQVTM and CDR2 ANQGSEA. CDR3 length: 12 amino acids. The CDR3 DNA is TGCAGCGTTGCCAGCGGGAACAATGAGCAGTTCTTC. This codes for CSVASGNNEQFF.

The rearrangement joins TRBV6-5 to TRBJ2-5; 7 bases agree with TRBD1. Germline V gives CDR1 MNHEY, CDR2 SVGAGI. The CDR3 is 15 residues long. Losses at the gene ends were 5 bases for V and 5 bases for J; bases not matched to a gene: 11. The CDR3 spells CASSLRQGSRETQYF. The CDR3 bases are TGTGCCAGCAGTCTCCGACAGGGTTCGAGGGAGACCCAGTACTTC.

This clone was observed a few times. Other DNA sequences from this sample encode an identical CDR3 as well. The chain carries TRBV29-1 and TRBJ2-2; no reliable D call. This CDR3 spans 11 amino acids. Deletions cut 4 bases from V and 4 bases from J, with 4 bases between. CDR1 is SQVTM, CDR2 ANQGSEA, per germline. CDR3 nucleotide sequence: TGCAGCGTTGTAGGCACCGGGGAGCTGTTTTTT. Its protein product is CSVVGTGELFF.

This clone occurred a few times. At the DNA level, this CDR3 is encoded by other sequences in the same sample as well. This chain connects TRBV5-1 to TRBJ2-5, with 9 bases lining up with TRBD1. Germline V gene sequence: CDR1 SGHRS, CDR2 YFSETQ. V dropped 0 bases and J dropped 3; count of bases not matched to a gene: 0. This CDR3 spans 14 amino acids. The CDR3 spells CASSLGQGEETQYF. The CDR3 DNA reads as TGCGCCAGCAGCTTGGGACAGGGGGAAGAGACCCAGTACTTC.

This clone has just a few counts. The gene calls are TRBV29-1 and TRBJ1-2, with unresolved D. Per germline, CDR1 SQVTM and CDR2 ANQGSEA. V dropped 8 bases and J dropped 4 bases, with 20 bases sitting between them. This CDR3 has 14 amino acids. This chain's CDR3 is CSHTRLGYGYGYTF. In DNA form, the CDR3 reads TGCAGCCACACCCGACTGGGGTACGGCTATGGCTACACCTTC.

The genes are TRBV29-1 and TRBJ1-1; a weak D match, TRBD1 (6 bases). Germline V gives CDR1 SQVTM, CDR2 ANQGSEA. V was trimmed by 3 bases and J by 5 bases, leaving 22 bases between them. There are 16 residues in the CDR3. In DNA, the CDR3 is TGCAGCGTTGACGGGTCTATGGGGGGCGCTGGGACTGAAGCTTTCTTT. It codes for CSVDGSMGGAGTEAFF.